These 19 T cell receptor beta chains were all obtained from the same sample, sequenced in a study of blood T cells in healthy people across ages. A J-beta primer mix and a sample-barcoded 5' primer were used in a second PCR of roughly 7 to 12 cycles. Via MiXCR, TCRdb re-called the 5' RACE reads, giving one row per CDR3 protein. The sample consists of about 1.7 million distinct CDR3 sequences, 28% of them appearing once. The sequenced material came from blood. The receptors were sampled from a woman younger than 45 in good health.

This clonotype came up once. The chain combines TRBV19 with TRBJ2-3; the match to TRBD1 covers 8 bases. The germline CDR1 and CDR2 sequences are LNHDA and SQIVND (reference sequence). The V and J ends lost 3 bases and 4 bases, in that order; junction bases with no gene match: 6. This CDR3 is built from 15 residues. The CDR3, as DNA: TGTGCCAGTAGTATTTTGTCAGGGGGCCCAGATACGCAGTATTTT. Its translation is CASSILSGGPDTQYF.

This rearrangement joins TRBV28 to TRBJ1-1, with TRBD1 identical over 9 bases. The CDR3 consists of 19 residues. From germline, CDR1 is MDHEN and CDR2 SYDVKM. The J segment lost 0 bases and the V segment lost 1 base, leaving 12 bases of the junction unmatched. CDR3 coding DNA: TGTGCCAGCAGTTTATCATCCCGTGGGACAGGGCTAATGAACACTGAAGCTTTCTTT. This gives the protein CASSLSSRGTGLMNTEAFF.

This clonotype was seen many times. The chain links TRBV6-2 or TRBV6-3 to TRBJ1-5, with 7 bases fitting TRBD1. The V and J ends lost 0 bases and 4 bases, in that order; junction bases with no gene match: 6. The CDR3 covers 16 residues. CDR1 is MNHEY, CDR2 SVGEGT, per germline. CDR3 in amino acids: CASSYSTGASNQPQHF. CDR3 in DNA: TGTGCCAGCAGTTACTCTACAGGGGCCTCGAATCAGCCCCAGCATTTT.

Points on this clonotype: A much larger clonotype is one base distant, so this may be a read error. The rearrangement joins TRBV29-1 to TRBJ2-5; TRBD1 agrees at 8 bases. The end of the DNA fits TRBJ2-1 better, so the J call may be wrong. The V gene's germline CDR1 is SQVTM and CDR2 ANQGSEA. This CDR3 comprises 13 residues. The CDR3, as DNA: TGCAGCGGCGGAGGACAGGGCCAAGAGACCCAGTTCTTC. Its protein product is CSGGGQGQETQFF.

This chain connects TRBV29-1 to TRBJ2-1, with D possibly matching TRBD1 (6 bases). The CDR3 is 12 residues long. Trimming removed 4 bases from V and 8 bases from J, with 12 bases in between. Germline CDR1 is SQVTM and CDR2 is ANQGSEA. CDR3 bases: TGCAGCGTTGTCAGGGGCCGGGATGAGCAGTTCTTC. Translation gives CSVVRGRDEQFF.

The J gene is TRBJ2-3, the V gene TRBV27; D is uncertain. This CDR3 has 14 amino acids. The V and J ends lost 8 bases and 7 bases respectively, with 19 bases between them. Germline values: CDR1 MNHEY, CDR2 SMNVEV (reference sequence). The CDR3 loop is CASGIEPYRNTQYF. Written as DNA, the CDR3 is TGTGCCAGCGGAATTGAGCCTTACCGCAATACGCAGTATTTT.

Ten or more counts support this clonotype. This rearrangement joins TRBV7-2 to TRBJ2-5; maybe TRBD1 (5 bases). The V end was cut by 1 base, the J end by 5 bases, with 17 bases between. Germline CDR1 is SGHTA and CDR2 is FQGNSA. CDR3 length: 16 amino acids. This CDR3 reads CASSLGPLGARETQYF. Here the CDR3 DNA reads TGTGCCAGCAGCTTAGGGCCTCTAGGGGCGAGGGAGACCCAGTACTTC.

The chain carries TRBV12-3 or TRBV12-4 and TRBJ2-5, with D perhaps TRBD2 (6 bases). CDR3 size: 14 residues. The V end lost 4 bases, the J end lost 5 bases, and 14 bases lay between the germline ends. This CDR3 is CASSWVGGGETQYF. The DNA for the CDR3 is TGTGCCAGCAGTTGGGTAGGCGGAGGGGAGACCCAGTACTTC.

This clonotype was seen a handful of times. J is TRBJ1-2 and V is TRBV24-1; possibly TRBD1 for D (6 bases). CDR1 and CDR2 from the germline V gene are KGHDR and SFDVKD. This CDR3 region has 13 residues. Trimming removed 5 bases at V and 4 bases at J, with 10 bases between. CDR3 coding DNA: TGTGCCACCAGTGCCGAACAGGGCTATGGCTACACCTTC. Translating gives CATSAEQGYGYTF.

The table lists this clonotype with a few counts. This chain uses TRBV7-9 with TRBJ2-5; D ambiguous. Germline V gene sequence: CDR1 SEHNR, CDR2 FQNEAQ (reference sequence). The CDR3 spans 12 residues. Between the trimmed V and J ends, which lost 3 bases and 11 bases, there was a span of 13 bases. CDR3: CASSFPAGEQYF. The CDR3 DNA reads as TGTGCCAGCAGCTTCCCTGCTGGTGAGCAGTACTTC.

The table lists this clonotype with a few counts. The V gene is TRBV18, the J gene TRBJ2-7; possible D gene TRBD2, 5 bases. Germline CDR1 reads KGHSH; CDR2 reads LQKENI. The length of the CDR3 is 13 residues. V lost 4 bases and J 6 bases, leaving 13 bases between the germline ends. CDR3 nucleotides: TGTGCCAGCTCACAGTCGGCGGGCCGCGAGCAGTACTTC. It encodes CASSQSAGREQYF.

This sequence joins TRBV4-1 and TRBJ2-2; D is perhaps TRBD1 (6 bases). Per the germline V gene, CDR1 is MGHRA and CDR2 is YSYEKL. V was clipped by 4 bases and J by 1 base, with 16 bases between them. The CDR3 length is 17 residues. In DNA, the CDR3 is TGCGCCAGCAGCCCGAGAACAGGGCTGGTGAACACCGGGGAGCTGTTTTTT. Its protein is CASSPRTGLVNTGELFF.

The genes are TRBV6-1 and TRBJ2-5; a possible D gene is TRBD2 (7 bases). Germline V gene sequence: CDR1 MNHNS, CDR2 SASEGT. The CDR3 has 16 amino acids. V was pared by 4 bases and J by 3 bases, with 18 bases between. DNA for the CDR3: TGTGCCAGCAGTGGGGCGGGGGCTCTGGTTGAAGAGACCCAGTACTTC. It yields the protein CASSGAGALVEETQYF.

Many counts were recorded for this clonotype. The chain has TRBV3-1 and TRBJ1-2; 7 nucleotides match TRBD1. Per germline, CDR1 LGHDT and CDR2 YNNKEL (reference sequence). V gave up 3 bases and J gave up 4 bases; unmatched junction bases: 2. The CDR3 is made up of 13 amino acids. CDR3 DNA sequence: TGTGCCAGCAGCCACCAGGGGGTCTATGGCTACACCTTC. The encoded protein is CASSHQGVYGYTF.

This clonotype was observed a few times. Because the CDR3's place on the DNA is in doubt, the DNA is left out and the CDR3 is given as listed by TCRdb. The chain has TRBV18 and TRBJ1-2; the table's D call TRBD1 went unverified against the DNA. The CDR3 adds up to 13 amino acids, both ends counted. Germline V CDR1 and CDR2: KGHSH, LQKENI. CDR3: CASSPGQYFGYTF.

The CDR3 loop reads CSVDGQGGNEQFF. The CDR3 region has the DNA TGCAGCGTTGATGGGCAGGGAGGCAATGAGCAGTTCTTC. The V gene is TRBV29-1, the J gene TRBJ2-1; maybe TRBD2 (6 bases). The germline gives CDR1 SQVTM, CDR2 ANQGSEA. CDR3 length equals 13 residues. With 3 bases removed from V and 6 bases from J, the gap between germline ends came to 12 bases.

The chain employs TRBV19 and TRBJ2-1; D perhaps matches TRBD2 (6 bases). The CDR3 is made up of 15 amino acids. V gave up 0 bases and J gave up 2 bases, with 8 bases separating them. From germline, CDR1 is LNHDA and CDR2 SQIVND (reference sequence). CDR3 DNA: TGTGCCAGTAGTATAGACGGGAGCCCCTACAATGAGCAGTTCTTC. Protein product: CASSIDGSPYNEQFF.

The rearrangement uses TRBV6-6 and TRBJ1-5; D gene uncertain. The CDR3 totals 13 residues. V gave up 5 bases and J gave up 7 bases, with 12 bases separating them. Germline assignment: CDR1 MNHNY and CDR2 SVGAGI (reference sequence). CDR3 bases: TGTGCCAGCAGTGGTTCCGAGGGACAGCCCCAGCATTTT. Translating it yields CASSGSEGQPQHF.

This clonotype was counted only a few times. The chain recombines TRBV11-2 with TRBJ2-3; 9 bases line up with TRBD1. V shed 5 bases, J shed 2 bases, and the junction held 8 bases outside the gene matches. Germline CDR1 and CDR2: SGHAT and FQNNGV. CDR3 length: 16 amino acids. The CDR3 sequence: CASSTWTGAYTDTQYF. For the CDR3, the DNA is TGTGCCAGCAGCACCTGGACAGGGGCATACACAGATACGCAGTATTTT.